A single T cell receptor beta chain is shown here with its context. No cognate antigen has been identified for it. Nothing much larger sits one base from this clone, and base qualities are not available. This specimen belongs to a study of T cell changes during pregnancy in multiple sclerosis (dated by TCRdb to the late 2010s). Turning to the overall study: The study looked at changes in the T cell repertoire across pregnancy in women with multiple sclerosis.

The CDR3 runs 16 residues from the cysteine to the phenylalanine. This entry keeps only the CDR3 DNA: 48 bases, framed from base 1. CDR1 and CDR2, looked up from the germline V gene, are SNHLY and FYNNEI. Trimming at the junction amounts to 3 bases on V and 7 bases on J, and the germline ends lie 21 bases apart. Preparation of the library involved the immunoSEQ multiplex PCR assay. Sourced from immuneACCESS, this table was stored by TCRdb with only in-frame sequences that have V and J called. A share of the clones is absent; for the studies checked, an unresolved V gene accounts for under half, and the remainder has no known explanation. Recorded for this sample are tens of thousands of clones; about 85% of them occurred a single time. The ten top clones hold around 0.7% of the sample.

Here the chain combines TRBV2 and TRBJ1-1; D gene: possibly TRBD1, on 5 matching bases. The sample here was CD4+ T cells from peripheral blood mononuclear cells, taken before pregnancy. This TCR came from a female donor with multiple sclerosis, enrolled in a pregnancy study. The bases read TGTGCCAGCAGTGAGGGGCAGGTGGGAAACATTGGTGAAGCTTTCTTT. Its coded protein is CASSEGQVGNIGEAFF.